Included here is one T cell receptor beta chain sequence, with context. PCR primers comprised 60 Vbeta and 13 Jbeta primers. Sequencing was performed with immunoSEQ multiplex PCR; in TCRdb, only in-frame clones are kept and a portion is missing. The table lists some 150,000 clones, roughly 74% of them singletons. This sample is part of a study of cytomegalovirus exposure and HLA in healthy donors. Germline loops: CDR1 SGHDN, CDR2 FVKESK. The CDR3 runs to 14 residues. Germline trimming cut 3 bases from V and 4 bases from J; bases unmatched to any gene: 4. What was sequenced was PBMCs. The receptor comes from a man aged 18 to 35 in good health and CMV-seronegative. The chain employs TRBV14 and TRBJ1-2; TRBD1 aligns across 8 bases. CDR3 in DNA: TGTGCCAGCAGCCAGACAGGGGTATTCTATGGCTACACCTTC. Encoded protein: CASSQTGVFYGYTF.